Below, one T cell receptor beta chain is given with its context. What it recognizes is unknown. Trimming took 2 bases from V and 1 from J; bases not matched to a gene: 4. In germline, CDR1 is SGDLS, CDR2 YYNGEE. This CDR3 has 16 amino acids. This sample is drawn from a study of identical twins. General study findings and limits: The same donors were not followed; conclusions instead depended on cross-sectional statistical analysis.

Through template switching, a universal primer site was introduced, and the cDNA contained unique molecular identifiers. TCRdb used MiXCR to reprocess the 5' RACE reads, holding one entry per CDR3 protein. The sample consists of 550,000 to 700,000 distinct CDR3 sequences, 21% of them appearing once. This sample was also put to use in a study of T cells expressing NK-cell markers. In that study: Sorted CD3+CD56+NKG2C+, CD3+CD56+NKG2C- and CD3+CD56-NKG2C+ T-cell subsets were beta-chain profiled. The authors sequenced eight donors, of whom seven were HCMV-seropositive and one was seronegative.

This TCR came from a woman under 30 in good health. The genes are TRBV9 and TRBJ2-2, with 8 bases fitting TRBD1. Sequencing was done on a sample of PBMCs. The CDR3 bases are TGTGCCAGCAGCGTCGTTGGGACAGGGAACACCGGGGAGCTGTTTTTT. Amino acids: CASSVVGTGNTGELFF.